A selection of T cell receptor beta chains follows, all from one sample in a study of T cell responses to AZD1222 COVID-19 vaccine. Generated by immunoSEQ multiplex PCR, the TCRdb table keeps only in-frame clones and is missing some. The repertoire consists of 85,000 to 100,000 clones, with just over 90% occurring once and the leading ten covering about an eighth. The sample here was peripheral blood, taken on day 0 of AZD1222 vaccination. These receptors were obtained from an adult in good health. Both conserved end residues are part of each CDR3. A D gene is named only where the DNA matches it firmly. Clone size appears in some rows only: once, few, many, or a class for an expanded clone.

cdr3_nt cdr3_aa j_call clone_size d_call v_call cdr3_length
TGTGCCAGCAGTGAAGGGCCGGCTTATAGCAATCAGCCCCAGCATTTT CASSEGPAYSNQPQHF TRBJ1-5 . . TRBV2 16
TGTGCCAGCAGCCATCAGCGGGAGAGCTCCTACAATGAGCAGTTCTTC CASSHQRESSYNEQFF TRBJ2-1 . TRBD2 TRBV4-2 16
TGTGCCAGCAGCACAACGGGACAAAACAATCAGCCCCAGCATTTT CASSTTGQNNQPQHF TRBJ1-5 . . TRBV7-2 15
TGTGCCAGCAGCCGGAGTGGGGGGGCAGAGACCCAGTACTTC CASSRSGGAETQYF TRBJ2-5 . . TRBV5-6 14
TGTGCCAGCAGGGAGGGACCTGAAAAACTGTTTTTT CASREGPEKLFF TRBJ1-4 . . TRBV11-2 12
TGCGCCAGCAGCCAAGAACCCCAGGCTGAAGCTTTCTTT CASSQEPQAEAFF TRBJ1-1 . . TRBV4-3 13
TGCAGTGCTAGTCCGCGGCCAGGTGGGACCTACGAGCAGTACTTC CSASPRPGGTYEQYF TRBJ2-7 . . TRBV20-1 15
TGTGCCAGCAGCAAACGAGCGGGAGTAGGATCGTATCAAGAGACCCAGTACTTC CASSKRAGVGSYQETQYF TRBJ2-5 . TRBD2 TRBV3-1/TRBV3-2 18
TGCGCCAGTGAACCCAGGGTTGGTACTGAAGCTTTCTTT CASEPRVGTEAFF TRBJ1-1 . . TRBV10-2 13
TGTGCCAGCTCACCACACCGCAATCAGCCCCAGCATTTT CASSPHRNQPQHF TRBJ1-5 . . TRBV18 13
TGTGCCAGTAGTAGGGACAGGGGCTCCCAATACGAGCAGTACTTC CASSRDRGSQYEQYF TRBJ2-7 . TRBD1 TRBV19 15
TGTGCCAGCAGCTTATCCGGGAGGGGAAGCAATGAGCAGTTCTTC CASSLSGRGSNEQFF TRBJ2-1 . TRBD2 TRBV11-2 15
TGTGCCAGCAGCTTGTACGGCTCCTACGAGCAGTACTTC CASSLYGSYEQYF TRBJ2-7 . . TRBV5-5 13
TGTGCCAGCAGCGCAGTCAGGGGGGATACGCAGTATTTT CASSAVRGDTQYF TRBJ2-3 once TRBD1 TRBV13 13
TGTGCCAGTAGTAACAGGGAAGCGAATGAAAAACTGTTTTTT CASSNREANEKLFF TRBJ1-4 . . TRBV19 14
TGTGCCAGCTCACCTCCGCGGGGGAACACCGGGGAGCTGTTTTTT CASSPPRGNTGELFF TRBJ2-2 few . TRBV18 15
TGCAGCGTCGACAGGGGTTGGCAGTTCTTC CSVDRGWQFF TRBJ2-1 . TRBD1 TRBV29-1 10
TGCAGCGCACTCGGAACTAGCGGGTACAATGAGCAGTTCTTC CSALGTSGYNEQFF TRBJ2-1 . TRBD2 TRBV29-1 14
TGTGCCAGCAGCCCGAGTGCAGGGGGGACAGATACGCAGTATTTT CASSPSAGGTDTQYF TRBJ2-3 once . TRBV9 15
TGTGCCAGCAGCAAAGTCGGCACAGGATGCTATGGCTACACCTTC CASSKVGTGCYGYTF TRBJ1-2 once . TRBV21-1 15
TGCAGCGTTCTAGGAAGCTATGGCTACACCTTC CSVLGSYGYTF TRBJ1-2 . . TRBV29-1 11
TGTGCCAGCAGCACCTACCCGACTAGCGGGGGGATTAATGAGCAGTTCTTC CASSTYPTSGGINEQFF TRBJ2-1 . TRBD2 TRBV7-8 17
TGTGCCAGCAGGTTGCAGCCAAACGTCAATCAGCCCCAGCATTTT CASRLQPNVNQPQHF TRBJ1-5 . . TRBV2 15
TGTGCCAGCAGTGTCGACAGGGGTCGGGATCAGCCCCAGCATTTT CASSVDRGRDQPQHF TRBJ1-5 . TRBD1 TRBV2 15
TGTGCCAGCAGCTTAGGACAGGCACCTAACTATGGCTACACCTTC CASSLGQAPNYGYTF TRBJ1-2 . TRBD1 TRBV7-3 15
TGTGCCAGCAGCTTAGTACAAGCTAACTATGGCTACACCTTC CASSLVQANYGYTF TRBJ1-2 . . TRBV7-2 14
TGTGCCAGCAGCCAAGGGGGTGACAATCAGCCCCAGCATTTT CASSQGGDNQPQHF TRBJ1-5 . . TRBV14 14
TGTGCCAGCAGCCCTACACAGGGGAGGTACACTGAAGCTTTCTTT CASSPTQGRYTEAFF TRBJ1-1 . TRBD1 TRBV7-3 15
TGTGCCAGCACCCCCCCGGACAGCCCGCCTCCCTATGGCTACACCTTC CASTPPDSPPPYGYTF TRBJ1-2 . . TRBV28 16
TGTGCCAGCTCACCACGAGACAGGGGAGATGGCTACACCTTC CASSPRDRGDGYTF TRBJ1-2 . TRBD1 TRBV18 14
TGTGCCAGCAGTTTTGTGCTAGCGGCCCCCTACGAGCAGTACTTC CASSFVLAAPYEQYF TRBJ2-7 . TRBD2 TRBV28 15
TGTGCCAGCAGCTTAGCTGGGACAGGGGGTCTGACAAACACCATATATTTT CASSLAGTGGLTNTIYF TRBJ1-3 once TRBD1 TRBV7-9 17
TGTGCCAGCAGCTTGGGATCACCCCTCCACTTT CASSLGSPLHF TRBJ1-6 . . TRBV5-4 11
TGTGCCCCATGGAGGACCTCTGGAAACACCATATATTTT CAPWRTSGNTIYF TRBJ1-3 . . TRBV7-9 13
TGTGCCAGCAGCAAAGCGCTTTTAGCGGACGCCCAGCCCCAGCATTTT CASSKALLADAQPQHF TRBJ1-5 . . TRBV21-1 16
TGTGCCAGTACCCAAATCGGACAGGAAGCTAACTATGGCTACACCTTC CASTQIGQEANYGYTF TRBJ1-2 once TRBD1 TRBV19 16
TGCGCCAGCAGCCCGGGAGACATAAATGAAAAACTGTTTTTT CASSPGDINEKLFF TRBJ1-4 . . TRBV4-1 14
TGTGCCAGCAGGGGACAACGCGGAGGAAACACCATATATTTT CASRGQRGGNTIYF TRBJ1-3 . . TRBV28 14
TGTGCCAGCAGCCCGAAGGAGGGGGGCGGGAATGAGCAGTTCTTC CASSPKEGGGNEQFF TRBJ2-1 . . TRBV7-3 15
TGTGCCAGCAGCCTGACTGATAATCAGCCCCAGCATTTT CASSLTDNQPQHF TRBJ1-5 once . TRBV12-3/TRBV12-4 13
TGTGCCAGCAGTACCGGCGGCGGGAGCGGACAAGAGACCCAGTACTTC CASSTGGGSGQETQYF TRBJ2-5 . TRBD2 TRBV28 16
TGCGCCAGCAGCTTGGCCCAAGGGGGGCTACGAGAAAAACTGTTTTTT CASSLAQGGLREKLFF TRBJ1-4 . . TRBV5-1 16
TGTGCCAGCAGCCACCTTAGAACAGGCGTGGTCTATGGCTACACCTTC CASSHLRTGVVYGYTF TRBJ1-2 . . TRBV3-1/TRBV3-2 16
TGTGCCAGCAAGACAGGAGGGAGGGGAACCTACGAGCAGTACTTC CASKTGGRGTYEQYF TRBJ2-7 . . TRBV25-1 15
TGTGCCAGCAGCTTAGCTGGGACCACTGAAGCTTTCTTT CASSLAGTTEAFF TRBJ1-1 . . TRBV7-9 13
TGCGCCAGCAGCTTGGGGTTGAACACTGAAGCTTTCTTT CASSLGLNTEAFF TRBJ1-1 . . TRBV5-1 13
TGTGCCAGCTCCGGTGCCGGGGACTACAATGAGCAGTTCTTC CASSGAGDYNEQFF TRBJ2-1 . . TRBV19 14
TGTGCCAGCAGTGCGGTCGTGGGGACAACCCCCACTGAAGCTTTCTTT CASSAVVGTTPTEAFF TRBJ1-1 . . TRBV6-1 16